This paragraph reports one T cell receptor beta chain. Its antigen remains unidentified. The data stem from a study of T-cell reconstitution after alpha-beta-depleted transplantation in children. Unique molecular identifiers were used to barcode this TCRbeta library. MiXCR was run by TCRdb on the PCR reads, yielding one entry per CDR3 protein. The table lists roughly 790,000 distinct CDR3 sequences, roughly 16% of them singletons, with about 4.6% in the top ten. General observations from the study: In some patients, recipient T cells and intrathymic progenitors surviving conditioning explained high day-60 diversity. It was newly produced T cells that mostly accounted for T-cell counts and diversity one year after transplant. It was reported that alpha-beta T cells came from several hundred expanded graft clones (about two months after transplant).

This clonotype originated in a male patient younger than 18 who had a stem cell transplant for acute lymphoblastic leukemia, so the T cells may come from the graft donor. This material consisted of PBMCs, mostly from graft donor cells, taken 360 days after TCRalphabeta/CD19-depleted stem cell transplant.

CDR3 nucleotides: TGCGCCAGCAGCTTTCTGCCGGGAAGCCAAGAGACCCAGTACTTC. The encoded protein is CASSFLPGSQETQYF. This rearrangement joins TRBV5-1 to TRBJ2-5; D is perhaps TRBD2 (5 bases). In germline, CDR1 is SGHRS, CDR2 YFSETQ. The CDR3 covers 15 residues. V was clipped by 2 bases and J by 1 base, with 12 bases between them.